Listed below are T cell receptor beta chains from one sample, sequenced in a study of shared clonotypes between healthy human individuals. Generated by immunoSEQ multiplex PCR, the TCRdb table keeps only in-frame clones and is missing some. Of about 2.4 million clones listed, around nine tenths are singletons. Sequencing input: naive CD4+ T cells sorted from blood. Source of these receptors: a man aged 18-30 years in good health. The CDR3 runs from the conserved cysteine through the conserved F or W. The D gene is left open where the match is weak. Where a row states a size, it is once, few, many or the class of an expanded clone; other rows omit it.

abundance,d_gene,j_gene,v_gene,len,CDR3nt,CDR3aa
-,-,TRBJ2-7,TRBV18,14,TGTGCCAGCTCACCTTTGGACACAGGCCACGAGCAGTACTTC,CASSPLDTGHEQYF
-,-,TRBJ1-1,TRBV2,13,TGTGCCAGCAGCGATACAGGATATGTCGGAGCTTTCTTT,CASSDTGYVGAFF
-,-,TRBJ2-1,TRBV28,12,TGTGCCAGCAGACGAAACCCGCTTGAGCAGTTCTTC,CASRRNPLEQFF
-,TRBD2,TRBJ2-7,TRBV28,17,TGTGCCAGCATCCATGGGAAGCTAGCGGGGGCCGGCTACGAGCAGTACTTC,CASIHGKLAGAGYEQYF
-,-,TRBJ2-7,TRBV6-6,11,TGTGCCAGCAGTCGCCTAAGCGAGCAGTACTTC,CASSRLSEQYF
-,TRBD1,TRBJ2-1,TRBV5-6,15,TGTGCCAGCAGCGCGGGACAGGGATCCTACAATGAGCAGTTCTTC,CASSAGQGSYNEQFF
-,-,TRBJ2-7,TRBV7-2,15,TGTGCCAGCAGCTTAGCGGGGTTCGGTTCCTACGAGCAGTACTTC,CASSLAGFGSYEQYF
-,TRBD1,TRBJ1-2,TRBV5-4,14,TGTGCCAGCAGCTGGGGACAGGGGGTGAATGGCTACACCTTC,CASSWGQGVNGYTF
once,-,TRBJ2-5,TRBV5-4,14,TGTGCCAGCAGCTTGGCGGGGGGCCGGGAGACCCAGTACTTC,CASSLAGGRETQYF
-,-,TRBJ2-4,TRBV4-1,20,TGCGCCAGCAGCCAAGTTGGGTTTCGGGGGCGCGCAGAGTCCCAAAACATTCAGTACTTC,CASSQVGFRGRAESQNIQYF
-,-,TRBJ1-5,TRBV4-1,18,TGCGCCAGCAGCCCACAGCCTACCTTATATCGGAGCAATCAGCCCCAGCATTTT,CASSPQPTLYRSNQPQHF
-,-,TRBJ1-5,TRBV19,16,TGTGCCAGTAGTATAGACAGGCGTGCTCTCAATCAGCCCCAGCATTTT,CASSIDRRALNQPQHF
-,-,TRBJ2-3,TRBV15,15,TGTGCCACCAGCAGAGAAGGGCGGGGCACAGATACGCAGTATTTT,CATSREGRGTDTQYF
-,-,TRBJ1-2,TRBV30,12,TGTGCCTGTATAGGGGCCCACTATGGCTACACCTTC,CACIGAHYGYTF
-,-,TRBJ2-5,TRBV9,13,TGTGCCAGCAGTGGACAGTCAACAGAGACCCAGTACTTC,CASSGQSTETQYF
-,-,TRBJ2-5,TRBV7-9,15,TGTGCCAGCAGCTTAGCCCGGGGCTTGGGAGAGACCCAGTACTTC,CASSLARGLGETQYF
-,-,TRBJ2-3,TRBV5-4,14,TGTGCCAGCAGGCCGGACTATGTGACAGATACGCAGTATTTT,CASRPDYVTDTQYF
-,TRBD2,TRBJ2-2,TRBV5-1,16,TGCGCCAGCAGCCCGGGACTAGCGGGAGGCACCGGGGAGCTGTTTTTT,CASSPGLAGGTGELFF
-,-,TRBJ1-2,TRBV7-9,15,TGTGCCACCCGGCACCGGGATTTCCCTAACTATGGCTACACCTTC,CATRHRDFPNYGYTF
few,TRBD1,TRBJ2-7,TRBV7-9,16,TGTGCCAGCAGCTGGGATCTGGGGACAGGCTCTTTCGAGCAGTACTTC,CASSWDLGTGSFEQYF
-,TRBD1,TRBJ1-3,TRBV18,17,TGTGCCAGCTCACCGGGTATGCAGGGGGACTCTGGAAACACCATATATTTT,CASSPGMQGDSGNTIYF
-,TRBD1,TRBJ1-1,TRBV28,15,TGTGCCAGCAGTTCCGACGACAGGGGGCGTACTGAAGCTTTCTTT,CASSSDDRGRTEAFF
once,-,TRBJ2-1,TRBV5-4,15,TGTGCCAGCACCAATAAGGGGGGTGCCTACAATGAGCAGTTCTTC,CASTNKGGAYNEQFF
-,TRBD1,TRBJ1-4,TRBV28,12,TGTGCCAGCAGCCCTCCCGGGACAGGTTTATTTTTT,CASSPPGTGLFF
-,-,TRBJ1-2,TRBV6-5,15,TGTGCCAGCAGTTACTCTGGGACAACTAACTATGGCTACACCTTC,CASSYSGTTNYGYTF
-,-,TRBJ2-7,TRBV7-8,14,TGTGCCAGCAGCTTGGGCTACCCAGTGCCCGAGCAGTACTTC,CASSLGYPVPEQYF
once,TRBD2,TRBJ2-1,TRBV19,12,TGTGCCAGTAGTAGGGGACTAGCGGAACAGTTCTTC,CASSRGLAEQFF
-,-,TRBJ1-1,TRBV11-2,18,TGTGCCAGCAGCCAACACCAACCCGGGACGCAAGCCCGAGCTGGAGCTTTCTTT,CASSQHQPGTQARAGAFF
-,-,TRBJ1-5,TRBV5-8,15,TGTGCCAGCAGCTTGTTAGGGCAATCCAATCAGCCCCAGCATTTT,CASSLLGQSNQPQHF